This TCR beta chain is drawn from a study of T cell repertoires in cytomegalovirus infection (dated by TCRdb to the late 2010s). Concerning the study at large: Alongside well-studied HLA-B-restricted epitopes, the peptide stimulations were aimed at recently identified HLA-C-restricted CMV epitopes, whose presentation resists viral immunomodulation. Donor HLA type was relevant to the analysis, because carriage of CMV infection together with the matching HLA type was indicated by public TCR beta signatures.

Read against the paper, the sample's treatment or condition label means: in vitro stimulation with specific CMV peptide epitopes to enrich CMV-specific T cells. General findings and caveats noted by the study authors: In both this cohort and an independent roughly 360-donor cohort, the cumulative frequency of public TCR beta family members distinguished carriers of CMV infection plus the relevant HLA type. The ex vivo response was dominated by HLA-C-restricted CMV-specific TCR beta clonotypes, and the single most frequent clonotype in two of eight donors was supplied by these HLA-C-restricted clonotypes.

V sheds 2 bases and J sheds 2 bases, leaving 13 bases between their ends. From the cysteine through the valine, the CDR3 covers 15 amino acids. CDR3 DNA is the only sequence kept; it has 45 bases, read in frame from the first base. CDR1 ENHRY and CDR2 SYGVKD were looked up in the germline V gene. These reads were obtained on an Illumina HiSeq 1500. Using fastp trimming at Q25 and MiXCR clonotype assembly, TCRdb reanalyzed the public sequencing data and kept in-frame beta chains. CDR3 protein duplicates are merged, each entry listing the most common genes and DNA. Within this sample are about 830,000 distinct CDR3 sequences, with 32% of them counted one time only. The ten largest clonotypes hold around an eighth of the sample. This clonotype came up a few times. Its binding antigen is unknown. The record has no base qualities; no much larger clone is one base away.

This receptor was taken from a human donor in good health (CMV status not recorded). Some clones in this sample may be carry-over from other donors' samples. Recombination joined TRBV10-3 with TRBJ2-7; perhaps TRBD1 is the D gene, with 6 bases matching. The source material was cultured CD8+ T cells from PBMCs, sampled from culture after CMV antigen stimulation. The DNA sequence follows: TGTGCCATCAGTGAGAGGGGGTCTGCCGCCTACGAGCAGTACGTC. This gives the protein CAISERGSAAYEQYV.